The entry that follows covers one T cell receptor beta chain sequence. A much larger clone lies one base from this, so it may be a read error. Lacking the conserved final phenylalanine or tryptophan, this CDR3 likely reflects a read error. TCRdb redid the calling of the 5' RACE reads with MiXCR, one entry per CDR3 protein. The sample yields about 55,000 distinct CDR3 sequences, over 15% seen once. The CDR3 length is 15 residues. Germline V lookup: CDR1 MNHEY, CDR2 SVGAGI. With 7 bases clipped from V and 9 bases from J, the junction kept 10 bases outside the gene matches. This TCR came from a female donor with breast cancer. Material: naive CD4+ T cells sorted from blood. The subset here: naive CD4+ T cells, CD4+CD45RA+CD25-. This rearrangement joins TRBV6-5 to TRBJ1-6; the match to TRBD1 covers 9 bases. The CDR3 DNA follows: TGTGCCAGCAACATACAGGGGGCGGTGAGTTCACCCCTCCACTCT. Protein sequence: CASNIQGAVSSPLHS.